The 3 T cell receptor beta chains given below trace back to one sample, sequenced in a study of brain T cells in children with intractable seizures. Sequenced by immunoSEQ multiplex PCR; TCRdb stores in-frame clones only, minus some. The sample lists roughly 120,000 clones; roughly 94% were seen once. This sample comprised peripheral blood, obtained at surgery. These receptors were taken from a boy younger than two with hemimegalencephaly and intractable seizures.

The V gene is TRBV7-2, the J gene TRBJ1-6; D not certain. V gave up 1 base and J gave up 14 bases, with 18 bases separating them. The CDR3 covers 15 residues. Germline CDR1 and CDR2: SGHTA and FQGNSA. This CDR3 is CASSLEVRPNESLHF. The CDR3 bases are TGTGCCAGCAGCTTAGAAGTCCGCCCAAACGAATCCCTCCACTTT.

V is TRBV19 and J is TRBJ2-6; TRBD1 matches 8 bases. Germline assignment: CDR1 LNHDA and CDR2 SQIVND (reference sequence). CDR3 length equals 17 residues. V lost 6 bases and J lost 0; bases outside the gene matches: 7. CDR3 bases: TGTGCCAGTAGCACCGACAGGGGAGGCTCTGGGGCCAACGTCCTGACTTTC. The encoded protein is CASSTDRGGSGANVLTF.

The chain has TRBV4-2 and TRBJ2-1; 9 nucleotides line up with TRBD1. The V and J ends lost 3 bases and 8 bases, in that order; junction bases with no gene match: 8. The CDR3 length is 15 residues. CDR1 and CDR2 (germline): LGHNA, YNFKEQ. The CDR3 loop reads CASSHRTGEGHEQFF. CDR3 DNA: TGTGCCAGCAGCCACAGGACAGGGGAAGGCCATGAGCAGTTCTTC.